Here is one T cell receptor beta chain with its context. What it recognizes is unknown. By flow cytometry, patients selected for sequencing had shown an expansion of CD8+CD57+ cells. Patients uniformly had severe acquired aplastic anemia. This sample is part of a study of CD8+CD57+ T cells in acquired aplastic anemia. Findings and caveats of the study: CD8+ Simpson's diversity showed no significant patient-control difference. Fewer than 30 CD8+ CDR3 sequences were shared between patients and controls.

For CDR3 and TCR beta VDJ profiling, genomic DNA was the template used. MiXCR was run by TCRdb on the reads, yielding one entry per CDR3 protein. The sample consists of some 140,000 distinct CDR3 sequences, 52% of them appearing once. Deletions cut 8 bases from V and 4 bases from J, with 12 bases between. CDR1 and CDR2 (germline): DFQATT, SNEGSKA (reference sequence). CDR3 size: 11 residues. V gene TRBV20-1 combines with J gene TRBJ2-7; no reliable D call. Material: sorted CD4+, CD8+, or CD8+CD57+ T cells (not recorded which) from PBMCs. This sequence originates from a human donor with aplastic anemia. This chain's CDR3 is CSPRRRYEQYF. CDR3 DNA sequence: TGCAGTCCGCGGCGGCGGTACGAGCAGTACTTC.